This T cell receptor beta chain was observed in a study of shared clonotypes between healthy human individuals. The repertoire was sequenced with immunoSEQ multiplex PCR; TCRdb's copy has only in-frame clones and lacks some. Here the sample spans a few hundred thousand clones, just over 65% being singletons. Germline CDR1 reads MDHEN; CDR2 reads SYDVKM. V was pared by 3 bases and J by 4 bases, with 17 bases between. The CDR3 is made up of 16 amino acids. The source is a man aged 30 to 39 in good health. Material for sequencing was memory CD4+ T cells sorted from blood. The sample's subset: CD45RA-negative fraction. The chain employs TRBV28 and TRBJ2-3; tentative D call: TRBD2 (6 bases). CDR3 sequence reads: CASSFISRESPDTQYF. CDR3 DNA: TGTGCCAGCAGTTTCATCAGCCGGGAGTCCCCAGATACGCAGTATTTT.